This T cell receptor beta chain was sequenced for a study of blood T cell repertoires in COVID-19. The ends lost 1 base at V and 5 bases at J; junction bases unmatched: 7. This CDR3 contains 16 residues. CDR1 and CDR2 from the germline V gene are SGHAT and FQNNGV. The table came from immunoSEQ multiplex PCR; TCRdb's copy has only in-frame clones and leaves some out. The sample shows 180,000 or so clones, 86% of them seen only once. The rearrangement joins TRBV11-2 to TRBJ2-1, with 8 bases aligning to TRBD2. The sequenced material came from peripheral blood. This receptor was identified in a woman aged 30 to 39 with active or convalescent COVID-19. This CDR3 is CASSLGVSGIDNEQFF. CDR3 DNA: TGTGCCAGCAGCTTAGGTGTTAGCGGGATCGACAATGAGCAGTTCTTC.